Each of the 14 T cell receptor beta chains below was sequenced from the same sample in a study of blood T cell repertoires in COVID-19. Clones were read by immunoSEQ multiplex PCR, and TCRdb kept only the in-frame ones, dropping some. The repertoire includes about 83,000 clones, around 87% of them detected once, and approximately 8% sits in the top ten. Sequencing was performed on peripheral blood. The receptors here all came from a man older than 75 with active or convalescent COVID-19.

V and J are TRBV9 and TRBJ2-5; 9 positions agree with TRBD2. Per germline, CDR1 SGDLS and CDR2 YYNGEE. After removal of 0 bases from V and 3 bases from J, the junction contained 3 bases not matched to a gene. This CDR3 is 15 amino acids long. CDR3 nucleotide sequence: TGTGCCAGCAGCGTAGCGGGACTAGCAGAAGAGACCCAGTACTTC. Amino acids: CASSVAGLAEETQYF.

This clone was recorded many times. This chain links TRBV2 with TRBJ2-5; the D is unclear. Trimming removed 1 base at V and 2 bases at J, with 8 bases between. Germline V gene sequence: CDR1 SNHLY, CDR2 FYNNEI. This CDR3 comprises 14 residues. CDR3 in amino acids: CASSEVPVQETQYF. CDR3 nucleotide sequence: TGTGCCAGCAGTGAAGTGCCAGTACAAGAGACCCAGTACTTC.

The chain is built from TRBV29-1 and TRBJ1-2; tentative D call: TRBD1 (5 bases). The CDR3 has 12 residues. V lost 4 bases to trimming and J lost 2 bases, with 8 bases between them. The germline CDR1 and CDR2 sequences are SQVTM and ANQGSEA. The chain's CDR3 is CSVVQGNYGYTF. CDR3 sequence (DNA): TGCAGCGTTGTCCAGGGCAACTATGGCTACACCTTC. Complete variable domain (other parts from reference TRBV29-1 and TRBJ1-2): SAVISQKPSRDICQRGTSLTIQCQVDSQVTMMFWYRQQPGQSLTLIATANQGSEATYESGFVIDKFPISRPNLTFSTLTVSNMSPEDSSIYLCSVVQGNYGYTFGSGTRLTVV.

This sequence joins TRBV10-1 and TRBJ2-1; 7 positions match TRBD2. This CDR3 region has 14 residues. V lost 6 bases, J lost 3 bases, and 5 bases stayed unmatched. The germline CDR1 and CDR2 sequences are WNHNN and SYGVQD (reference sequence). The CDR3 sequence is CASRASGDYNEQFF. In DNA form, the CDR3 reads TGCGCCAGCAGGGCTAGCGGAGACTACAATGAGCAGTTCTTC.

V gene TRBV27 combines with J gene TRBJ1-1; TRBD1 might be the D (5 bases). The germline V gene encodes CDR1 MNHEY and CDR2 SMNVEV (reference sequence). Trimming removed 3 bases from V and 6 bases from J, with 14 bases in between. This CDR3 is built from 14 residues. The CDR3 DNA reads TGTGCCAGCAGTTTTACGGGGCGGGGCCCTGAAGCTTTCTTT. It codes for CASSFTGRGPEAFF.

This chain uses TRBV18 with TRBJ2-4; 11 bases are a match to TRBD1. CDR3 length: 16 amino acids. Germline-derived CDR1 and CDR2 are KGHSH and LQKENI. The V segment lost 3 bases and the J segment 8 bases; nucleotides outside the gene matches: 9. CDR3 nucleotide sequence: TGTGCCAGCTCACCCGATCGGACAGGGGGCGAGGACATTCAGTACTTC. Translated, it gives CASSPDRTGGEDIQYF.

This clone occurred a few times. The chain has TRBV3-1 (or the pseudogene TRBV3-2) and TRBJ1-1; D gene uncertain. The CDR3 loop spans 16 amino acids. Germline loops: CDR1 LGHDT, CDR2 YNNKEL (reference sequence). V lost 4 bases, J lost 0 bases, and 15 bases lay in between. The CDR3 loop reads CASSPQGRPMNTEAFF. As DNA, the CDR3 is TGTGCCAGCAGCCCCCAAGGCAGGCCAATGAACACTGAAGCTTTCTTT.

The chain recombines TRBV29-1 with TRBJ2-4; 10 bases map to TRBD1. In germline, CDR1 is SQVTM, CDR2 ANQGSEA. V shed 4 bases, J shed 4 bases, and the junction held 4 bases outside the gene matches. This CDR3 comprises 14 residues. This chain's CDR3 is CSVGKDRGKNIQYF. The CDR3 DNA sequence: TGCAGCGTTGGGAAGGACAGGGGGAAAAACATTCAGTACTTC.

The chain has TRBV6-1 and TRBJ1-1, with D unclear. The CDR3 has 14 amino acids. The V gene's germline CDR1 is MNHNS and CDR2 SASEGT. V lost 0 bases, J lost 6 bases, and 11 bases lay in between. CDR3 region: CASSEAPPSAEAFF. The CDR3 coding sequence is TGTGCCAGCAGTGAAGCCCCCCCGTCGGCTGAAGCTTTCTTT.

The genes are TRBV28 and TRBJ2-3; 10 nucleotides agree with TRBD2. Trimming removed 5 bases from V and 7 bases from J; junction bases left unmatched: 12. Germline values: CDR1 MDHEN, CDR2 SYDVKM. CDR3 length: 16 amino acids. The CDR3 protein is CASSPLPSGGFNTQYF. CDR3 DNA: TGTGCCAGCAGTCCCCTCCCTAGCGGGGGATTCAATACGCAGTATTTT.

The chain couples TRBV28 to TRBJ1-2, with TRBD1 matching 9 bases. Germline V lookup: CDR1 MDHEN, CDR2 SYDVKM. The CDR3 extends over 14 amino acids. The J segment lost 5 bases and the V segment lost 8 bases, leaving 9 bases of the junction unmatched. CDR3 sequence (DNA): TGTGCCAGCCATTCAACTGGACAGGGGTATGGCTACACCTTC. Translated, it gives CASHSTGQGYGYTF.

V and J are TRBV18 and TRBJ1-5; D unclear. The CDR3 sequence is 15 residues long. Trimming took off 4 bases at V and 1 base at J, with 11 bases between the two ends. Germline V gene sequence: CDR1 KGHSH, CDR2 LQKENI. CDR3 sequence reads: CASSREYTSNQPQHF. CDR3 coding DNA: TGTGCCAGCTCACGGGAGTATACAAGCAATCAGCCCCAGCATTTT.

The chain employs TRBV28 and TRBJ1-2; TRBD1 matches 8 bases. Germline V gene sequence: CDR1 MDHEN, CDR2 SYDVKM. The V segment lost 4 bases and the J segment 3 bases; nucleotides outside the gene matches: 7. The CDR3 is 15 amino acids. CDR3 nucleotide sequence: TGTGCCAGCAGTTCCGGGACAGGAGTTGACTATGGCTACACCTTC. It specifies CASSSGTGVDYGYTF.

The chain couples TRBV18 to TRBJ2-2; D is unresolved. There are 17 residues in the CDR3. The V gene lost 4 bases and the J gene lost 4 bases, with 19 bases spanning the gap. Germline V lookup: CDR1 KGHSH, CDR2 LQKENI. CDR3 sequence (DNA): TGTGCCAGCTCACGCCTACCTCCCCAGCGCGGCACCGGGGAGCTGTTTTTT. Translated: CASSRLPPQRGTGELFF.